Presented here are 10 T cell receptor beta chains from one specimen sequenced in a study of vaccination effects on CD4 cells after COVID-19. The method was immunoSEQ multiplex PCR; TCRdb's version includes in-frame clones alone and lacks a portion of them. The data contain tens of thousands of clones, approximately 70% of them seen just once; the ten biggest clones take up more than 25%. After expansion with viral peptide pools in the ViraFEST assay, antigen-specific CD4+ T cells were sequenced. Cells that had been cultured for 9 to 10 days were the source of isolated CD4+ T cells. Infection dated between March and December 2020, before the Alpha, Beta and Delta variants reached the United States. Their antigens remain unidentified. The sequencing used CD4+ T cells from PBMCs cultured with a peptide pool, collected before COVID-19 vaccination. The source is a human donor who had a prior SARS-CoV-2 infection.

The rearrangement joins TRBV6-1 to TRBJ2-5, with unresolved D. The CDR3 loop spans 15 amino acids. Trimming took off 1 base at V and 2 bases at J, with 11 bases between the two ends. Looked up from germline, CDR1 is MNHNS and CDR2 is SASEGT. In nucleotides, the CDR3 is TGTGCCAGCAGTGAAGGGGGTACCACTCAAGAGACCCAGTACTTC. Its protein product is CASSEGGTTQETQYF.

This clone was detected only once. The V call is TRBV27, the J call TRBJ2-5, with 9 bases matching TRBD1. In germline, CDR1 is MNHEY, CDR2 SMNVEV (reference sequence). V lost 3 bases and J lost 4; bases outside the gene matches: 6. CDR3 length: 15 amino acids. This CDR3 reads CASSLRQGVGETQYF. DNA for the CDR3: TGTGCCAGCAGTTTGCGACAGGGGGTCGGAGAGACCCAGTACTTC.

The chain combines TRBV18 with TRBJ1-2; D call uncertain. CDR1 and CDR2 from the germline V gene are KGHSH and LQKENI. V was shortened by 4 bases and J by 8 bases, with 11 bases between the two germline ends. This CDR3 has 12 residues. CDR3 bases: TGTGCCAGCTCACAAAGGAATTCGGGCTACACCTTC. Encoded protein: CASSQRNSGYTF.

This clone was detected only once. V and J are TRBV24-1 and TRBJ2-1, with 9 bases lining up with TRBD2. CDR1 and CDR2 from the germline V gene are KGHDR and SFDVKD. V lost 3 bases and J lost 4; bases outside the gene matches: 27. The CDR3 is 23 amino acids. CDR3 in amino acids: CATSDPSFTSGSTAGQPYNEQFF. The DNA for the CDR3 is TGTGCCACCAGTGATCCATCCTTTACTAGCGGGTCAACGGCCGGCCAACCTTACAATGAGCAGTTCTTC.

J is TRBJ2-3 and V is TRBV7-8, with D possibly being TRBD2 (6 bases). The V end lost 5 bases, the J end lost 7 bases, and 13 bases lay between the germline ends. This CDR3 has 13 amino acids. Germline V gives CDR1 SGHVS, CDR2 FQNEAQ. This CDR3 reads CASSRDLLYTQYF. DNA of the CDR3: TGTGCCAGCAGCCGGGACTTGCTCTATACGCAGTATTTT.

The chain couples TRBV7-8 to TRBJ2-1; 7 bases align to TRBD1. Trimming removed 0 bases from V and 0 bases from J; junction bases left unmatched: 14. The CDR3 spans 20 residues. Germline V CDR1 and CDR2: SGHVS, FQNEAQ. The CDR3 sequence: CASSLARVGGFSSSYNEQFF. In nucleotides, the CDR3 is TGTGCCAGCAGCTTAGCGCGGGTAGGGGGCTTCTCGAGCTCCTACAATGAGCAGTTCTTC.

The rearrangement joins TRBV10-3 to TRBJ2-1, with D possibly being TRBD2 (6 bases). The CDR3 covers 15 residues. Trimming took 7 bases from V and 5 from J, leaving 18 bases between them. The germline V gene encodes CDR1 ENHRY and CDR2 SYGVKD. The CDR3 loop reads CAITQDYPEHNEQFF. The CDR3 DNA reads TGTGCCATCACACAGGACTATCCAGAACACAATGAGCAGTTCTTC.

The chain carries TRBV19 and TRBJ2-5; D gene ambiguous. Trimming shortened V by 3 bases and J by 3 bases, and 5 bases separated the two germline ends. The germline V gene encodes CDR1 LNHDA and CDR2 SQIVND (reference sequence). This CDR3 is built from 12 residues. The CDR3: CASSISKETQYF. The CDR3 nucleotides are TGTGCCAGTAGTATCAGCAAAGAGACCCAGTACTTC.

The CDR3 sequence: CASSESLPMGQPQHF. The CDR3, as DNA: TGTGCCAGCTCAGAAAGCCTCCCGATGGGACAGCCCCAGCATTTT. V is TRBV18 and J is TRBJ1-5, with D hard to call. The CDR3 spans 15 residues. From germline, CDR1 is KGHSH and CDR2 LQKENI. Trimming left V 5 bases short and J 7 bases short, with 18 bases between.

The chain recombines TRBV7-9 with TRBJ2-2, with D uncertain. V shed 1 base and J shed 0 bases, with 3 bases lying between them. The CDR3 has 14 residues. Germline lookup yields CDR1 SEHNR and CDR2 FQNEAQ (reference sequence). CDR3 coding DNA: TGTGCCAGCAGCTTAGTGACGAACACCGGGGAGCTGTTTTTT. It yields the protein CASSLVTNTGELFF.